Following are 30 T cell receptor beta chains from one sample sequenced in a study of T-cell memory formation after mild COVID-19. TCRdb re-analysed the 5' RACE reads in MiXCR, keeping a single row per CDR3 protein. The data show 310,000 or so distinct CDR3 sequences, with about 15% seen just once and 22% held by the top ten. Sequences were obtained from PBMCs or a T cell subset sorted from them (not recorded which). All receptors come from a man aged 18-30 years who had mild COVID-19 (a few samples of this study predate the infection). Cell type and time point are not known.

The chain employs TRBV12-3 or TRBV12-4 and TRBJ2-3, with 8 bases fitting TRBD2. The V gene end was trimmed by 7 bases and the J gene end by 6 bases; junction bases not matched to a gene: 18. The CDR3 sequence is 17 residues long. CDR3 in amino acids: CASTKPDGGAGGDTQYF. CDR3 bases: TGTGCCAGCACTAAACCGGACGGGGGGGCCGGTGGGGATACGCAGTATTTT.

This clonotype was counted ten times or more. The chain links TRBV7-8 to TRBJ2-3; 9 bases agree with TRBD2. The CDR3 covers 15 residues. The germline CDR1 and CDR2 sequences are SGHVS and FQNEAQ. Trimming removed 6 bases from V and 6 bases from J; junction bases left unmatched: 10. The CDR3 bases are TGTGCCAGCAGACACGAAGCGGGGGGAGGTGATACGCAGTATTTT. It is translated as CASRHEAGGGDTQYF.

The CDR3 DNA sequence: TGTGCCTGGAGTGTAGGTGGGCCAGGCGTTTATGGCTACACCTTC. Encoded protein: CAWSVGGPGVYGYTF. The V gene is TRBV30, the J gene TRBJ1-2; no firm D call. The CDR3 loop spans 15 amino acids. Germline V gene lookup returns CDR1 GTSNPN and CDR2 SVGIG (reference sequence). V was trimmed by 0 bases and J by 5 bases, leaving 16 bases between them.

The V call is TRBV2, the J call TRBJ2-1, with D perhaps TRBD1 or TRBD2 (5 bases each). The CDR3 spans 14 residues. In germline, CDR1 is SNHLY, CDR2 FYNNEI. The ends were cut back, 3 bases at V and 5 bases at J, with 11 bases in the middle. The CDR3, as DNA: TGTGCCAGCAGTGACCCGACAGCGGACAATGAGCAGTTCTTC. This gives the protein CASSDPTADNEQFF.

The table lists this clonotype with a few counts. V is TRBV7-9 and J is TRBJ2-3, with 9 bases that match TRBD1. Germline CDR1 SEHNR, CDR2 FQNEAQ (reference sequence). The J segment lost 4 bases and the V segment lost 5 bases, leaving 7 bases of the junction unmatched. CDR3 length: 15 amino acids. Written as DNA, the CDR3 is TGTGCCAGCAGCCACGAGGGACAGGGTTCAGATACGCAGTATTTT. It yields the protein CASSHEGQGSDTQYF.

The chain recombines TRBV12-3 or TRBV12-4 with TRBJ2-6; D might be TRBD1 or TRBD2, each matching 6 bases. Trimming cost V 6 bases and J 8 bases, with 23 bases left between them. CDR3 size: 17 residues. DNA for the CDR3: TGTGCCAGCAGCGAACCCACCTCCGACAGGACTACCAACGTCCTGACTTTC. This gives the protein CASSEPTSDRTTNVLTF.

This clonotype was found a few times. The chain employs TRBV7-9 and TRBJ2-5, with D possibly TRBD1 on 5 matching bases. Per germline, CDR1 SEHNR and CDR2 FQNEAQ (reference sequence). The V end lost 5 bases, the J end lost 4 bases, and 23 bases lay between the germline ends. This CDR3 has 17 amino acids. CDR3 sequence reads: CASSLVGHGMVGETQYF. The DNA for the CDR3 is TGTGCCAGCAGCCTAGTTGGACATGGAATGGTTGGAGAGACCCAGTACTTC.

The chain carries TRBV9 and TRBJ2-3; 8 bases line up with TRBD1. CDR3 length: 15 amino acids. Germline lookup yields CDR1 SGDLS and CDR2 YYNGEE. The V and J ends lost 3 bases and 6 bases, in that order; junction bases with no gene match: 9. The chain's CDR3 is CASSAYRGSTDTQYF. The CDR3 nucleotides are TGTGCCAGCAGCGCTTACAGGGGGTCCACGGATACGCAGTATTTT.

The chain is built from TRBV7-2 and TRBJ1-3, with 11 bases fitting TRBD1. This CDR3 is 19 amino acids long. V was pared by 1 base and J by 0 bases, with 8 bases of the junction left unmatched. CDR1 SGHTA and CDR2 FQGNSA come from the germline V gene. The CDR3 DNA follows: TGTGCCAGCAGCTTAGATCTAGGACAGGGGGCTAGCTCTGGAAACACCATATATTTT. Translated, it gives CASSLDLGQGASSGNTIYF.

The V gene is TRBV7-8, the J gene TRBJ1-1; tentative D call: TRBD1 (5 bases). The V end was cut by 5 bases, the J end by 4 bases, with 14 bases between. The germline CDR1 and CDR2 sequences are SGHVS and FQNEAQ. The CDR3 covers 14 residues. The CDR3 protein is CASSPNPGGTEAFF. The CDR3 DNA follows: TGTGCCAGCAGCCCCAACCCCGGGGGCACTGAAGCTTTCTTT. Full variable domain (missing parts from reference TRBV7-8 and TRBJ1-1): GAGVSQSPRYKVAKRGQDVALRCDPISGHVSLFWYQQALGQGPEFLTYFQNEAQLDKSGLPSDRFFAERPEGSVSTLKIQRTQQEDSAVYLCASSPNPGGTEAFFGQGTRLTVV.

CDR3 in DNA: TGTGCCAGCAGAAAATCGGGACAGAGCTACGAGCAGTACTTC. Its protein is CASRKSGQSYEQYF. The V call is TRBV27, the J call TRBJ2-7; TRBD1 aligns across 7 bases. Trimming removed 6 bases from V and 3 bases from J; junction bases left unmatched: 8. This CDR3 comprises 14 residues. Germline lookup yields CDR1 MNHEY and CDR2 SMNVEV (reference sequence).

Many counts were recorded for this clonotype. The chain couples TRBV7-9 to TRBJ1-1; 7 bases align to TRBD1. The CDR3 totals 15 residues. Looked up from germline, CDR1 is SEHNR and CDR2 is FQNEAQ (reference sequence). The V gene end was trimmed by 2 bases and the J gene end by 8 bases; junction bases not matched to a gene: 11. CDR3 in amino acids: CASSLRDSGESEAFF. CDR3 bases: TGTGCCAGCAGCTTACGGGACAGTGGTGAATCGGAAGCTTTCTTT. The variable domain in full, completed from reference TRBV7-9 and TRBJ1-1, reads DTGVSQNPRHKITKRGQNVTFRCDPISEHNRLYWYRQTLGQGPEFLTYFQNEAQLEKSRLLSDRFSAERPKGSFSTLEIQRTEQGDSAMYLCASSLRDSGESEAFFGQGTRLTVV.

This clonotype was recorded a few times. The chain combines TRBV28 with TRBJ2-1; D call uncertain. Germline loops: CDR1 MDHEN, CDR2 SYDVKM. CDR3 length: 17 amino acids. V was clipped by 5 bases and J by 0 bases, with 17 bases between them. The DNA for the CDR3 is TGTGCCAGCAGTCTAAACCCGGCTACATTCTCCTACAATGAGCAGTTCTTC. Translation: CASSLNPATFSYNEQFF.

The rearrangement links TRBV7-2 to TRBJ1-5; weak D call: TRBD1 (5 bases). The germline CDR1 and CDR2 sequences are SGHTA and FQGNSA. The V end was cut by 5 bases, the J end by 4 bases, with 15 bases between. The CDR3 extends over 15 amino acids. The CDR3 here is CASSPWAGVNQPQHF. The CDR3 bases are TGTGCCAGCAGCCCCTGGGCGGGGGTTAATCAGCCCCAGCATTTT. Full variable domain (missing parts from reference TRBV7-2 and TRBJ1-5): GAGVSQSPSNKVTEKGKDVELRCDPISGHTALYWYRQSLGQGLEFLIYFQGNSAPDKSGLPSDRFSAERTGGSVSTLTIQRTQQEDSAVYLCASSPWAGVNQPQHFGDGTRLSIL.

This chain joins TRBV20-1 and TRBJ1-1; the D is unclear. Germline V gene lookup returns CDR1 DFQATT and CDR2 SNEGSKA (reference sequence). The CDR3 totals 13 residues. V lost 6 bases and J 4 bases, leaving 15 bases between the germline ends. The CDR3 spells CSAPGVEGTEAFF. The CDR3 coding sequence is TGCAGTGCGCCCGGGGTAGAGGGCACTGAAGCTTTCTTT.

The rearrangement joins TRBV27 to TRBJ2-3; D possibly corresponds to TRBD2 (6 bases). Trimming left V 5 bases short and J 2 bases short, with 17 bases between. Germline values: CDR1 MNHEY, CDR2 SMNVEV (reference sequence). The CDR3 length is 16 residues. CDR3 bases: TGTGCCAGCAGTCCGGGACTGCAAGCCCTCACAGATACGCAGTATTTT. This translates into CASSPGLQALTDTQYF.

In DNA form, the CDR3 reads TGTGCCAGCAGCCAAGATCTAACAGGGCAAGAGACCCAGTACTTC. It translates to CASSQDLTGQETQYF. The chain couples TRBV4-2 to TRBJ2-5; weak D call: TRBD1 (6 bases). The germline V and J ends were trimmed by 0 bases and 2 bases, with 10 bases remaining between them. Germline V gene data show CDR1 as LGHNA and CDR2 as YNFKEQ. CDR3 length equals 15 residues.

There are a few counts of this clonotype. This chain uses TRBV7-6 with TRBJ2-5; D is undetermined. CDR1 and CDR2 from the germline V gene are SGHVS and FNYEAQ. The V end lost 2 bases, the J end lost 9 bases, and 13 bases lay between the germline ends. The CDR3 totals 13 residues. Written as DNA, the CDR3 is TGTGCCAGCAGCTTAAAGGCAACTCAGGCCCAGTACTTC. Encoded protein: CASSLKATQAQYF. The entire variable domain, with the rest obtained from reference TRBV7-6 and TRBJ2-5, is as follows: GAGVSQSPRYKVTKRGQDVALRCDPISGHVSLYWYRQALGQGPEFLTYFNYEAQQDKSGLPNDRFSAERPEGSISTLTIQRTEQRDSAMYRCASSLKATQAQYFGPGTRLLVL.

V and J are TRBV20-1 and TRBJ2-3; weak D call: TRBD2 (6 bases). The CDR3 spans 14 residues. Trimming pared 3 bases from V and 0 bases from J, leaving 10 bases between. Per the germline V gene, CDR1 is DFQATT and CDR2 is SNEGSKA (reference sequence). CDR3 in DNA: TGCAGTGCTAGCATCGCGGGAAGCACAGATACGCAGTATTTT. Encoded protein: CSASIAGSTDTQYF.

This clonotype was detected a few times. J is TRBJ2-6 and V is TRBV7-3; D is possibly TRBD1 (6 bases). This CDR3 comprises 15 residues. CDR1 and CDR2 (germline): SGHTA, FQGTGA. The germline V and J ends were trimmed by 3 bases and 0 bases, with 6 bases remaining between them. The CDR3 region has the DNA TGTGCCAGCAGCTTGGACAGCTCTGGGGCCAACGTCCTGACTTTC. The encoded protein is CASSLDSSGANVLTF.

This clonotype has more than one count but fewer than ten. V is TRBV7-9 and J is TRBJ2-7; 7 nucleotides align to TRBD1. Germline CDR1 and CDR2: SEHNR and FQNEAQ (reference sequence). The CDR3 covers 13 residues. The ends lost 7 bases at V and 0 bases at J; junction bases unmatched: 3. The CDR3 spells CASKGGLSYEQYF. The DNA for the CDR3 is TGTGCCAGCAAAGGGGGCCTCTCCTACGAGCAGTACTTC.

This clonotype was counted only a few times. The chain combines TRBV6-2 or TRBV6-3 with TRBJ1-5, with 11 bases matching TRBD1. The trim removed 5 bases at V and 4 bases at J, leaving 7 bases unmatched. Germline CDR1 reads MNHEY; CDR2 reads SVGEGT. This CDR3 spans 16 amino acids. CDR3 bases: TGTGCCAGCAGTCCGAGGGACAGGGGGATAAATCAGCCCCAGCATTTT. It encodes CASSPRDRGINQPQHF.

This clonotype was seen only a few times. The chain joins TRBV6-5 to TRBJ2-7; the D is unclear. The CDR3 contains 14 residues. Trimming cost V 8 bases and J 0 bases, with 14 bases left between them. Per germline, CDR1 MNHEY and CDR2 SVGAGI. DNA for the CDR3: TGTGCCAGCTTCCCGATAGGTAGCTCCTACGAGCAGTACGTC. It codes for CASFPIGSSYEQYV.

This clonotype has only a few counts. The rearrangement uses TRBV4-2 and TRBJ2-5; 9 bases are a match to TRBD2. Trimming cost V 8 bases and J 5 bases; bases outside gene matches: 18. Germline V gene data show CDR1 as LGHNA and CDR2 as YNFKEQ. The CDR3 has 17 residues. Here the CDR3 reads CASGPPIGRGGLETQYF. The CDR3 DNA follows: TGTGCCAGCGGCCCCCCGATAGGGCGGGGGGGCCTTGAGACCCAGTACTTC.

The chain joins TRBV5-1 to TRBJ1-2; D might be TRBD1 (6 bases). The CDR3 length is 11 residues. V was shortened by 0 bases and J by 13 bases, with 10 bases between the two germline ends. Germline V lookup: CDR1 SGHRS, CDR2 YFSETQ. CDR3 nucleotides: TGCGCCAGCAGCTTGGAGGGGGTAACCACCTTC. This sequence encodes CASSLEGVTTF.

In its sample, this clonotype was seen a few times. Written as DNA, the CDR3 is TGTGCCAGCAGACGGGACCCAAAGCGGGAGACCCAGTACTTC. Translation gives CASRRDPKRETQYF. This rearrangement joins TRBV2 to TRBJ2-5; D tentatively reads TRBD1 or TRBD2 (5 bases each). Between the trimmed V and J ends, which lost 6 bases and 5 bases, there was a span of 16 bases. Germline V gene lookup returns CDR1 SNHLY and CDR2 FYNNEI. The CDR3 consists of 14 residues.

This clonotype was seen more than once but under ten times. CDR3 nucleotide sequence: TGTGCCAGCAGCCCGGCTCGAGGGCTTAAGGAATATGGCTACACCTTC. The encoded protein is CASSPARGLKEYGYTF. This chain joins TRBV7-9 and TRBJ1-2; D uncertain. V lost 5 bases to trimming and J lost 5 bases, with 21 bases between them. The CDR3 has 16 amino acids. CDR1 is SEHNR, CDR2 FQNEAQ, per germline (reference sequence).

This clonotype was observed a few times. The genes are TRBV9 and TRBJ1-1; D is perhaps TRBD1 (5 bases). CDR3 length: 15 residues. Trimming took 4 bases from V and 5 from J, leaving 18 bases between them. Germline V gene lookup returns CDR1 SGDLS and CDR2 YYNGEE. The CDR3: CASSHGRGDGTEAFF. The CDR3 nucleotides read TGTGCCAGCAGCCACGGTCGGGGCGATGGGACTGAAGCTTTCTTT.

V is TRBV4-1 and J is TRBJ2-1, with 14 bases aligning to TRBD2. The germline CDR1 and CDR2 sequences are MGHRA and YSYEKL. Trimming took 3 bases from V and 8 from J; bases not matched to a gene: 21. This CDR3 is built from 21 residues. CDR3 residues: CASSHPQTPGLAGAPRDEQFF. DNA of the CDR3: TGCGCCAGCAGCCATCCCCAAACTCCGGGACTAGCGGGAGCCCCTAGGGATGAGCAGTTCTTC.

This clonotype was found many times. The rearrangement joins TRBV4-3 to TRBJ2-1; the D call may be TRBD1 or TRBD2 (5 bases each). There are 15 residues in the CDR3. The V gene lost 5 bases and the J gene lost 0 bases, with 11 bases spanning the gap. CDR1 and CDR2 from the germline V gene are LGHNA and YSLEER. CDR3 in DNA: TGCGCCAGCAGCGAGGGGACGGCCTCCTACAATGAGCAGTTCTTC. It yields the protein CASSEGTASYNEQFF.